This is a list of T cell receptor beta chains from one sample in a study of T cell changes during pregnancy in multiple sclerosis. The method was immunoSEQ multiplex PCR; TCRdb's version includes in-frame clones alone and lacks a portion of them. The sample lists 20,000 to 25,000 clones, about nine tenths seen once, with 0.5% to 0.7% in the top ten. The sample consisted of CD4+ T cells from peripheral blood mononuclear cells, taken after pregnancy. These receptor sequences come from a female donor in good health, enrolled as a control in a pregnancy study. The CDR3 runs from the conserved cysteine through the conserved F or W.

TRBJ2-5,TRBV7-3,16,CASNRSGRPWRETQYF
TRBJ1-5,TRBV19,13,CASTGQGSGPQHF
TRBJ1-2,TRBV2,14,CASISSDRTYGYTF
TRBJ2-5,TRBV5-1,15,CASSEGLAGTETQYF
TRBJ2-1,TRBV4-1,15,CASSQGGLGRGEQFF
NA,TRBV5-1,15,CASSLETGHRYEQYF
TRBJ1-5,TRBV19,14,CATEKMNSNQPQHF
TRBJ2-1,TRBV4-1,18,CASSQEPPQGAYVDEQFF
TRBJ2-1,TRBV28,16,CASSSSLALAYNEQFF
TRBJ2-7,TRBV7-8,13,CASSLTGDYEQYF
TRBJ2-5,TRBV12-5,19,CASGLPRGTSGGAGETQYF
TRBJ2-1,TRBV5-1,14,CASSWTSGGNEQFF
TRBJ1-4,TRBV5-6,14,CASSLVGLNEKLFF
TRBJ2-5,TRBV7-8,13,CASSLTRQETQYF
TRBJ2-5,TRBV11-2,16,CASSPRGGTGVETQYF
TRBJ2-4,TRBV19,19,CASSIRGSGGHLAKNIQYF
TRBJ1-1,TRBV28,15,CASSDPRGANTEAFF
TRBJ1-3,TRBV18,15,CASSPKEGQRNTIYF
TRBJ2-5,TRBV7-9,15,CASSLRTGGQETQYF
TRBJ2-1,TRBV30,11,CAWSGGVPLFF
TRBJ2-3,TRBV28,17,CASSLGSSGSRFDTQYF
TRBJ2-3,TRBV7-2,15,CASSREGQGADTQYF
TRBJ2-3,TRBV29-1,14,CSVEVASGTDTQYF
TRBJ2-1,TRBV10-3,12,CAITTGTAEQFF
TRBJ1-4,TRBV2,14,CASSGRGGNEKLFF
TRBJ1-4,TRBV4-1,14,CASSQGRGSEKLFF
TRBJ2-7,TRBV29-1,14,CSTSEASGSYEQYF
TRBJ1-2,TRBV10-3,14,CAISASGGGDGYTF
TRBJ2-3,TRBV5-4,14,CASSGQGSTDTQYF
TRBJ2-1,TRBV7-8,15,CASSPRTQGNNEQFF
TRBJ2-3,TRBV6-1,14,CASSETSFTDTQYF
TRBJ1-4,TRBV11-2,17,CASSLVGRGRGRGKLFF
TRBJ2-3,TRBV5-1,16,CASSADLAGGSDTQYF